This TCR beta chain was recovered during a study of T-cell memory formation after mild COVID-19. The germline V gene encodes CDR1 SEHNR and CDR2 FQNEAQ (reference sequence). Unmatched junction bases numbered 7, after V lost 5 bases and J lost 6 bases. The CDR3 covers 16 residues. TCRdb redid the calling of the 5' RACE reads with MiXCR, one entry per CDR3 protein. The sample lists 140,000 or so distinct CDR3 sequences, under 25% occurring once. Many counts were recorded for this clonotype. The clonotype originates from an adult woman who had mild COVID-19 (a few samples of this study predate the infection). Cell type and time point are not known. The specimen was PBMCs or a T cell subset sorted from them (not recorded which). The J gene is TRBJ2-2, the V gene TRBV7-9; 12 nucleotides agree with TRBD2. The CDR3 DNA is TGTGCCAGCAGCCCAAGACTAGCGGGAGTTCCCGGGGAGCTGTTTTTT. The encoded protein is CASSPRLAGVPGELFF.